A single sample is the source of the 18 T cell receptor beta chains below, sequenced in a study of identifying expanded T cells in peripheral blood. Using immunoSEQ multiplex PCR, the repertoire was profiled, and TCRdb retains in-frame clones only, with some absent. This sample has about 86,000 clones, with nearly 90% found just once. The sequencing sample was made of blood. These receptors were taken from a person aged 18 to 75 in good health.

The chain employs TRBV30 and TRBJ2-3; 8 bases are shared with TRBD2. Germline loops: CDR1 GTSNPN, CDR2 SVGIG (reference sequence). With 4 bases clipped from V and 5 bases from J, the junction kept 17 bases outside the gene matches. The length of the CDR3 is 17 residues. The CDR3, as DNA: TGTGCCTGGAATTATAATTTAGGGGCGGGAGGAGGAGATACGCAGTATTTT. This encodes CAWNYNLGAGGGDTQYF.

The rearrangement links TRBV5-1 to TRBJ2-3; 10 nucleotides match TRBD2. Germline lookup yields CDR1 SGHRS and CDR2 YFSETQ. The CDR3 length is 16 residues. Trimming at V came to 3 bases and at J to 4 bases, leaving 8 bases not matched to a gene. The CDR3 coding sequence is TGCGCCAGCAGCTATCGCAGCGGGGGGGAGGCAGATACGCAGTATTTT. Protein sequence: CASSYRSGGEADTQYF.

This clone was picked up a small number of times. The chain links TRBV19 to TRBJ2-1, with 8 bases fitting TRBD1. V gave up 4 bases and J gave up 3 bases; unmatched junction bases: 5. From germline, CDR1 is LNHDA and CDR2 SQIVND (reference sequence). This CDR3 spans 15 amino acids. The CDR3 region is CASSTGTGGYNEQFF. CDR3 nucleotides: TGTGCCAGTAGTACGGGGACAGGAGGCTACAATGAGCAGTTCTTC.

This clone was observed a single time. V usage is TRBV4-1 and J usage is TRBJ1-1; no definite D call. Trimming shortened V by 4 bases and J by 5 bases, and 11 bases separated the two germline ends. Germline V lookup: CDR1 MGHRA, CDR2 YSYEKL. This CDR3 is built from 13 residues. This CDR3 reads CASSPGGTTEAFF. Here the CDR3 DNA reads TGCGCCAGCAGCCCGGGAGGAACGACTGAAGCTTTCTTT.

The chain combines TRBV27 with TRBJ1-1; D remains unclear. Trimming took off 6 bases at V and 3 bases at J, with 8 bases between the two ends. CDR3 length: 12 amino acids. The V gene's germline CDR1 is MNHEY and CDR2 SMNVEV (reference sequence). The CDR3 loop reads CASRGPYTEAFF. The CDR3 bases are TGTGCCAGCAGGGGCCCTTACACTGAAGCTTTCTTT.

The chain carries TRBV21-1 and TRBJ2-7; the table's D call TRBD2 went unverified against the DNA. TRBV21-1 is classified as a pseudogene. The CDR3 consists of 18 residues. The chain's CDR3 is CASSKIAQRDRTSDEQYF. CDR3 nucleotides: TGTGCCAGCAGCAAAATCGCCCAAAGGGACCGGACTAGCGACGAGCAGTACTTC.

J is TRBJ1-1 and V is TRBV9, with TRBD1 matching 9 bases. Germline V gives CDR1 SGDLS, CDR2 YYNGEE. There are 17 residues in the CDR3. Unmatched junction bases numbered 10, after V lost 0 bases and J lost 4 bases. The CDR3 is CASSVAPQGASGTEAFF. Here the CDR3 DNA reads TGTGCCAGCAGCGTAGCCCCACAGGGGGCGTCGGGCACTGAAGCTTTCTTT. Based on the CDR3 plus reference TRBV9 and TRBJ1-1, the full variable domain is DSGVTQTPKHLITATGQRVTLRCSPRSGDLSVYWYQQSLDQGLQFLIQYYNGEERAKGNILERFSAQQFPDLHSELNLSSLELGDSALYFCASSVAPQGASGTEAFFGQGTRLTVV.

This clone is medium-sized (0.01 to 0.1%). This sequence joins TRBV7-6 and TRBJ1-4; TRBD1 matches at 9 bases. V lost 5 bases and J lost 8; bases outside the gene matches: 9. Germline V gene sequence: CDR1 SGHVS, CDR2 FNYEAQ. The CDR3 totals 15 residues. The CDR3 DNA follows: TGTGCCAGCAGCCCGGACAGGGGTAGAGGAGAAAAACTGTTTTTT. Encoded protein: CASSPDRGRGEKLFF.

This chain links TRBV25-1 with TRBJ2-1; weak D call: TRBD1 (6 bases). CDR3 size: 17 residues. Trimming cost V 3 bases and J 0 bases, with 15 bases left between them. CDR1 is MGHDK and CDR2 is SYGVNS in the germline V gene. CDR3 loop: CASSDTQGSVSYNEQFF. In DNA form, the CDR3 reads TGTGCCAGCAGTGATACTCAGGGGTCGGTCTCCTACAATGAGCAGTTCTTC.

As to this clone: One end of the junction is discordant with germline, which a read error may explain. The chain couples TRBV2 to TRBJ2-7; D unclear. This CDR3 has 13 residues. Germline V gives CDR1 SNHLY, CDR2 FYNNEI. CDR3 in amino acids: CASSQSPSSEQYF. The CDR3 bases are TGTGCCAGCAGCCAATCCCCCTCCTCCGAGCAGTACTTC.

The chain recombines TRBV6-5 with TRBJ2-5; D remains ambiguous. This CDR3 has 14 amino acids. CDR1 MNHEY and CDR2 SVGAGI come from the germline V gene. V lost 6 bases to trimming and J lost 1 base, with 12 bases between them. The CDR3 here is CASSIPVFQETQYF. CDR3 sequence (DNA): TGTGCCAGCAGCATACCCGTCTTCCAAGAGACCCAGTACTTC.

V is TRBV2 and J is TRBJ2-2; D perhaps matches TRBD1 (6 bases). Germline CDR1 is SNHLY and CDR2 is FYNNEI. This CDR3 region has 16 residues. V was cut by 2 bases and J by 0 bases, with 10 bases left in between. The CDR3 spells CASSEWDTSNTGELFF. CDR3 DNA: TGTGCCAGCAGTGAATGGGACACTTCGAACACCGGGGAGCTGTTTTTT.

V gene TRBV6-1 combines with J gene TRBJ2-1; D uncertain. CDR1 is MNHNS, CDR2 SASEGT, per germline. This CDR3 region has 12 residues. Trimming cost V 3 bases and J 8 bases, with 8 bases left between them. CDR3 in amino acids: CASSDVGDEQFF. The CDR3 DNA reads TGTGCCAGCAGTGATGTGGGTGATGAGCAGTTCTTC.

The CDR3 coding sequence is TGTGCCAGTAGTTGGGCCCAGGGGGAGCAGTACTTC. Its protein product is CASSWAQGEQYF. The V gene is TRBV19, the J gene TRBJ2-7, with D tentatively TRBD1 (6 bases). Deletions cut 5 bases from V and 7 bases from J, with 12 bases between. The CDR3 runs 12 residues. The V gene's germline CDR1 is LNHDA and CDR2 SQIVND (reference sequence).

This rearrangement joins TRBV30 to TRBJ1-5, with 9 positions matching TRBD1. V lost 3 bases and J lost 2; bases outside the gene matches: 8. This CDR3 is built from 16 residues. Germline loops: CDR1 GTSNPN, CDR2 SVGIG (reference sequence). This chain's CDR3 is CAWRTGGRGGNQPQHF. CDR3 bases: TGTGCCTGGAGGACAGGGGGTCGGGGAGGCAATCAGCCCCAGCATTTT.

This chain uses TRBV6-6 with TRBJ1-1; 10 positions agree with TRBD1. Germline loops: CDR1 MNHNY, CDR2 SVGAGI (reference sequence). This CDR3 region has 16 residues. V shed 6 bases, J shed 1 base, and the junction held 8 bases outside the gene matches. The DNA of the CDR3 is TGTGCCAGCAGCCGCGACAGGGGGCTAGGGAACACTGAAGCTTTCTTT. Translating it yields CASSRDRGLGNTEAFF.

There are a few counts of this clone. The rearrangement joins TRBV6-1 to TRBJ1-5, with 8 positions matching TRBD1. V trimming: 4 bases; J trimming: 0 bases; junction bases outside the gene matches: 2. CDR3 length: 15 amino acids. Germline CDR1 and CDR2: MNHNS and SASEGT. The CDR3 nucleotides are TGTGCCAGCAGTGTGACAGGGGATAGCAATCAGCCCCAGCATTTT. Residues: CASSVTGDSNQPQHF.

The V gene is TRBV4-2, the J gene TRBJ1-2; D is unresolved. This CDR3 comprises 17 residues. Between the trimmed V and J ends, which lost 1 base and 1 base, there was a span of 16 bases. Germline V lookup: CDR1 LGHNA, CDR2 YNFKEQ. The CDR3 loop is CASSQVSKPVGNYGYTF. Here the CDR3 DNA reads TGTGCCAGCAGCCAAGTTTCAAAGCCAGTGGGTAACTATGGCTACACCTTC.